These 19 T cell receptor beta chains were all obtained from the same sample, sequenced in a study of blood T cell repertoires in COVID-19. Sequenced by immunoSEQ multiplex PCR; TCRdb stores in-frame clones only, minus some. In the table there are 250,000 or so clones, about four fifths of which are singletons. Sequencing was carried out using PBMCs or T cells enriched from blood (not recorded which). These receptors all stem from a woman between 40 and 55 years old who had been exposed to COVID-19.

The table lists this clone with a few counts. The chain carries TRBV28 and TRBJ2-2, with 8 nucleotides matching TRBD2. Germline V gives CDR1 MDHEN, CDR2 SYDVKM. The length of the CDR3 is 15 residues. After removal of 7 bases from V and 5 bases from J, the junction contained 9 bases not matched to a gene. The CDR3 loop reads CASTPGGGETGELFF. The CDR3 bases are TGTGCCAGCACCCCCGGGGGGGGCGAAACCGGGGAGCTGTTTTTT.

This rearrangement joins TRBV25-1 to TRBJ2-3; D perhaps matches TRBD1 (5 bases). CDR1 is MGHDK, CDR2 SYGVNS, per germline. V was trimmed by 6 bases and J by 2 bases, leaving 12 bases between them. This CDR3 has 14 amino acids. CDR3 protein: CASRSTEFTDTQYF. The CDR3 DNA follows: TGTGCCAGCAGGTCGACAGAATTCACAGATACGCAGTATTTT. Based on the CDR3 plus reference TRBV25-1 and TRBJ2-3, the full variable domain is EADIYQTPRYLVIGTGKKITLECSQTMGHDKMYWYQQDPGMELHLIHYSYGVNSTEKGDLSSESTVSRIRTEHFPLTLESARPSHTSQYLCASRSTEFTDTQYFGPGTRLTVL.

This chain links TRBV7-6 with TRBJ1-4; 9 bases are shared with TRBD1. The germline V gene has CDR1 SGHVS and CDR2 FNYEAQ. Trimming removed 5 bases from V and 2 bases from J; junction bases left unmatched: 6. This CDR3 spans 16 amino acids. Here the CDR3 DNA reads TGTGCCAGCAGCCCAGGACAGGGGCCCACTAATGAAAAACTGTTTTTT. Its protein is CASSPGQGPTNEKLFF.

The chain joins TRBV9 to TRBJ2-7; no reliable D call. Germline-derived CDR1 and CDR2 are SGDLS and YYNGEE. V shed 4 bases and J shed 6 bases, with 20 bases lying between them. This CDR3 region has 15 residues. CDR3 sequence (DNA): TGTGCCAGCAGCCCCAGGTCACTCCCCCCAGGCGAGCAGTACTTC. Its protein product is CASSPRSLPPGEQYF.

The rearrangement joins TRBV3-1 (or the pseudogene TRBV3-2) to TRBJ1-5; D is undetermined. The CDR3 has 14 residues. CDR1 and CDR2 from the germline V gene are LGHDT and YNNKEL (reference sequence). Trimming pared 4 bases from V and 9 bases from J, leaving 16 bases between. CDR3 DNA sequence: TGTGCCAGCAGCCCCGGGAACGGATATGGGCCCCAGCATTTT. Protein: CASSPGNGYGPQHF.

The chain employs TRBV7-8 and TRBJ1-5; TRBD1 agrees at 7 bases. CDR3 length equals 15 residues. The trim removed 0 bases at V and 5 bases at J, leaving 4 bases unmatched. CDR1 is SGHVS and CDR2 is FQNEAQ in the germline V gene. DNA for the CDR3: TGTGCCAGCAGCTTAGCTCAGGGGGTGGATCAGCCCCAGCATTTT. Its protein product is CASSLAQGVDQPQHF.

The CDR3 is CASSQSVQGQVFLDTEAFF. CDR3 DNA sequence: TGCGCCAGCAGTCAAAGTGTACAGGGACAGGTATTTCTGGACACTGAAGCTTTCTTT. The chain uses TRBV23-1 and TRBJ1-1; TRBD1 aligns across 8 bases. TRBV23-1 is identified as an open reading frame with a role that is uncertain. The length of the CDR3 is 19 residues. With V trimmed by 2 bases and J by 3 bases, 17 bases remained unmatched.

This clone was counted between two and nine times. The chain uses TRBV7-3 and TRBJ2-1; 10 bases fit TRBD2. The CDR3 has 19 residues. The J segment lost 6 bases and the V segment lost 5 bases, leaving 19 bases of the junction unmatched. The germline V gene encodes CDR1 SGHTA and CDR2 FQGTGA. The DNA of the CDR3 is TGTGCCAGCAGCGCCCAAGGGAGGCACCAGCGGGGGGGCCCCAATGAGCAGTTCTTC. Protein sequence: CASSAQGRHQRGGPNEQFF.

This clone appeared a few times. This chain joins TRBV2 and TRBJ2-7; TRBD1 matches 7 bases. V gave up 4 bases and J gave up 0 bases; unmatched junction bases: 6. The length of the CDR3 is 15 residues. CDR1 is SNHLY, CDR2 FYNNEI, per germline. The CDR3 here is CASSATGVSSYEQYF. Here the CDR3 DNA reads TGTGCCAGCAGTGCCACAGGGGTCAGCTCCTACGAGCAGTACTTC.

This clone has more than one count but fewer than ten. The chain employs TRBV10-3 and TRBJ1-2, with TRBD1 matching over 9 bases. CDR1 is ENHRY, CDR2 SYGVKD, per germline. This CDR3 has 16 amino acids. V gave up 0 bases and J gave up 8 bases; unmatched junction bases: 10. This CDR3 reads CAISESIGGTGLGYTF. In DNA form, the CDR3 reads TGTGCCATCAGTGAGTCGATCGGCGGGACAGGGCTCGGCTACACCTTC.

The rearrangement uses TRBV15 and TRBJ2-7; maybe TRBD2 (6 bases). Looked up from germline, CDR1 is LNHNV and CDR2 is YYDKDF (reference sequence). There are 13 residues in the CDR3. V lost 8 bases, J lost 2 bases, and 13 bases lay in between. CDR3: CATARWGAYEQYF. In DNA, the CDR3 is TGTGCCACCGCCCGGTGGGGGGCCTACGAGCAGTACTTC.

This chain connects TRBV30 to TRBJ1-6, with a tentative D call TRBD1 (6 bases). V shed 5 bases and J shed 7 bases, with 9 bases lying between them. The germline CDR1 and CDR2 sequences are GTSNPN and SVGIG (reference sequence). The CDR3 spans 12 residues. The CDR3 nucleotides are TGTGCCTGGGACAGGTTGAATTCACCCCTCCACTTT. It specifies CAWDRLNSPLHF.

This chain uses TRBV7-2 with TRBJ1-3; D unresolved. V was trimmed by 1 base and J by 4 bases, leaving 8 bases between them. Germline V gene lookup returns CDR1 SGHTA and CDR2 FQGNSA. The CDR3 consists of 14 residues. CDR3 sequence reads: CASSLVSGGNTIYF. The DNA for the CDR3 is TGTGCCAGCAGCTTAGTATCCGGGGGAAACACCATATATTTT.

V usage is TRBV27 and J usage is TRBJ2-7; the D gene is possibly TRBD2 (5 bases). The CDR3 length is 14 residues. Between the trimmed V and J ends, which lost 6 bases and 5 bases, there was a span of 17 bases. Per germline, CDR1 MNHEY and CDR2 SMNVEV (reference sequence). The CDR3 nucleotides read TGTGCCAGCAGCCCTACCCCGACTATCCACGAGCAGTACTTC. The encoded protein is CASSPTPTIHEQYF.

This chain uses TRBV9 with TRBJ1-5; the match to TRBD1 covers 9 bases. Germline V CDR1 and CDR2: SGDLS, YYNGEE. The CDR3 sequence is 16 residues long. V lost 4 bases, J lost 1 base, and 6 bases stayed unmatched. In nucleotides, the CDR3 is TGTGCCAGCAGCCCGGGGACAGGGCAAAGCAATCAGCCCCAGCATTTT. Translation gives CASSPGTGQSNQPQHF.

The chain is built from TRBV4-1 and TRBJ1-6; D is undetermined. The CDR3 contains 12 residues. Germline CDR1 reads MGHRA; CDR2 reads YSYEKL. V lost 5 bases to trimming and J lost 8 bases, with 7 bases between them. The chain's CDR3 is CASSISDSPLHF. Written as DNA, the CDR3 is TGCGCCAGCAGCATCTCGGATTCACCCCTCCACTTT.

DNA for the CDR3: TGTGCCAGCAGTGAATTAGGGAGTGGAAACACCATATATTTT. Its protein product is CASSELGSGNTIYF. The chain has TRBV25-1 and TRBJ1-3; D remains unclear. Per the germline V gene, CDR1 is MGHDK and CDR2 is SYGVNS. The CDR3 runs 14 residues. The V end was cut by 1 base, the J end by 3 bases, with 7 bases between.

The J gene is TRBJ2-5, the V gene TRBV5-1; possible D gene TRBD1, 5 bases. This CDR3 is built from 16 residues. V was trimmed by 0 bases and J by 0 bases, leaving 12 bases between them. Germline V gene data show CDR1 as SGHRS and CDR2 as YFSETQ. DNA of the CDR3: TGCGCCAGCAGCTTGGTGGGAAAGGGGAACCAAGAGACCCAGTACTTC. This gives the protein CASSLVGKGNQETQYF.

The chain carries TRBV5-1 and TRBJ2-5, with 8 bases fitting TRBD2. Trimming cost V 2 bases and J 7 bases; bases outside gene matches: 10. The CDR3 contains 15 residues. CDR1 and CDR2 (germline): SGHRS, YFSETQ. In nucleotides, the CDR3 is TGCGCCAGCAGCTTAGCGGGGGAGAGAGTGTGGACCCAGTACTTC. Amino acid sequence: CASSLAGERVWTQYF.